Listed below are T cell receptor beta chains from one sample, sequenced in a study of patients and donors after allogeneic stem cell transplantation. Via MiXCR, TCRdb re-called the RT-PCR reads, giving one row per CDR3 protein. The data show 920,000 or so distinct CDR3 sequences, about a sixth seen once. Sequencing was performed on blood, either unsorted or a sorted T cell fraction (not recorded which). These receptors came from a human donor who was either an allogeneic HSCT recipient or a stem cell or donor lymphocyte infusion donor (not recorded which). It is not recorded whose cells these are; they may come from a transplant donor. CDR3s leave out the opening cysteine and the closing phenylalanine or tryptophan.

v_gene,j_gene,CDR3aa
TRBV20-1,TRBJ2-7,SARATILGYEQY
TRBV20-1,TRBJ2-7,SAMAGGPGSYEQY
TRBV30,TRBJ1-5,AWSVAGYNQPQH
TRBV20-1,TRBJ2-7,SASRLAEWGEQY
TRBV9,TRBJ1-2,ASSVGSEDYGYT
TRBV20-1,TRBJ1-1,SARAQDRRTEAF
TRBV20-1,TRBJ1-5,SASLGGSNQPQH
TRBV12-3/TRBV12-4,TRBJ2-1,ASSPPGNLCHEQF
TRBV5-1,TRBJ2-6,ASSLEVTGGTGANVLT
TRBV18,TRBJ1-1,ASSPYGEGSNTEAF
TRBV29-1,TRBJ1-2,SVEGLIEPGNGYGYT
TRBV5-1,TRBJ1-2,ASSRTQGNYGYT
TRBV27,TRBJ1-6,ASSFRDFRTNSPLH
TRBV6-5,TRBJ2-1,ASSYKTSGSHNEQF
TRBV12-3/TRBV12-4,TRBJ1-2,ASSLADPSGPNYGYT
TRBV9,TRBJ2-1,ASSVEARNYNEQF
TRBV9,TRBJ2-5,ASSARPLADGETQY
TRBV11-2,TRBJ2-1,ASSSLDRLLNEQF
TRBV12-3/TRBV12-4,TRBJ1-1,ASSLLDPLGNEAF
TRBV6-2/TRBV6-3,TRBJ2-1,ASSYYGKPDYNEQF
TRBV12-3/TRBV12-4,TRBJ2-7,ASTSDAFSYEQY
TRBV5-1,TRBJ2-1,ASSADSSEQF
TRBV9,TRBJ2-2,ASSLEGGIDTGELF
TRBV19,TRBJ2-1,ASNPSGSSYNEQF
TRBV20-1,TRBJ2-1,SAWGGSSYNEQF
TRBV20-1,TRBJ1-3,SAETGPGNTIY
TRBV5-1,TRBJ1-3,ASSLPGPENTIY
TRBV14,TRBJ2-5,ASSHRDYYQETQY
TRBV5-1,TRBJ2-7,ASSLQGVYEQY
TRBV12-5,TRBJ1-5,ASGWERGNQPQH
TRBV11-2,TRBJ2-3,ASSIMGGDADTQY
TRBV7-6,TRBJ2-7,ASSSQGDAVYEQY
TRBV4-3,TRBJ1-2,ASSQDRDRGPYGYT
TRBV20-1,TRBJ1-5,SARANRAGQPQH
TRBV7-9,TRBJ2-3,ASSLTGPGTDTQY
TRBV18,TRBJ2-1,ASSPTRGLGNDNEQF
TRBV29-1,TRBJ1-2,SVVTVDYGYT
TRBV3-1,TRBJ2-1,ASSQELAGGPKGNEQF